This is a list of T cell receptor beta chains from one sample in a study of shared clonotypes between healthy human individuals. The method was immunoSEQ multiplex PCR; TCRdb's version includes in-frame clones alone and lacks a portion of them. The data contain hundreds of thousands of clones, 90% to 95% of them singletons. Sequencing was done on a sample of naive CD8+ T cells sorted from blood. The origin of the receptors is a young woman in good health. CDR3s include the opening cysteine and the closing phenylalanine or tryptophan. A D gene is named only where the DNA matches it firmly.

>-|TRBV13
CASAPDFYGYTF
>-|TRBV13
CASSLGTEAFF
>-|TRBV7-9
CASSMGDTRYNSPLHF
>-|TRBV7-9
CASSLTSSYEQYF
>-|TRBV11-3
CASSLNLNTDTQYF
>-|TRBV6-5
CASSYGQHEKLFF
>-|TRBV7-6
CASSLAGQNTGELFF
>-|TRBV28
CASSLGTGELFF
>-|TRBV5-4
CASSLLHEQFF
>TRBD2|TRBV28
CASSLRTSRGTDTQYF
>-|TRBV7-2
CASRTAGYEQYF
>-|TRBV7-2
CASSPLTYEQYF
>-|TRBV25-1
CASTIVAGNGETQYF
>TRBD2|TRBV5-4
CASSPVTSGIAEQYF
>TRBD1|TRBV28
CASSFYRGEETQYF
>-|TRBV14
CASSQQRWAPHYGYTF
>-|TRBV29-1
CSVAYTEAFF
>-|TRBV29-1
CSVTPRVGYEQYF
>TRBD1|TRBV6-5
CASSSSGTGPYEQYF